This TCR beta chain was recorded in a study of regulatory T cells in long-lasting Graves disease. Germline V lookup: CDR1 SGHTA, CDR2 FQGTGA. V lost 7 bases and J 1 base, leaving 10 bases between the germline ends. The CDR3 sequence is 14 residues long. Relying on iRepertoire HTBI primers and Arm-PCR of CDR3 regions, the team built TCR beta libraries. TCRdb itself ran the multiplex PCR reads through MiXCR, one entry per CDR3 protein. The data hold about 500,000 distinct CDR3 sequences, with more than 10% observed a single time. This clonotype occurred many times. Its antigen is currently unknown. Time point described: newly diagnosed GD, antithyroid drugs for less than 3 months. PBMC RNA was the source of the TCR library. Study-wide results and caveats: Patients with persistent disease shared some 2,500 public clonotypes, outpacing the approximately 920 shared by new patients. Since the sample size was small, accuracy may have been reduced.

The data also belong to a second study, concerning T cells in Graves' hyperthyroidism and ophthalmopathy. That source adds: Initially, a first-round RT-PCR of the TCR CDR3 employed the HTBI primer set. A model of 13 V-J pairs discriminated ophthalmopathy from stable hyperthyroidism.

The specimen was peripheral blood mononuclear cells (PBMCs), collected at new diagnosis, from a patient treated with antithyroid drugs. The V and J genes are TRBV7-3 and TRBJ2-2, with D possibly matching TRBD1 (6 bases). This receptor was taken from a woman between 25 and 40 years old with Graves disease. Here the CDR3 reads CASTSQGNTGELFF. The CDR3 DNA reads TGTGCCAGCACCTCACAGGGGAACACCGGGGAGCTGTTTTTT.